These T cell receptor beta chains were read from a single sample in a study of beta chain features in type 1 diabetes. Using immunoSEQ multiplex PCR, the repertoire was profiled, and TCRdb retains in-frame clones only, with some absent. This sample has 900,000 or so clones, with about 17% found just once. The sample consisted of naive CD4+ T cells from blood. These receptors were taken from a young woman in good health. Both conserved end residues are part of each CDR3. Each record gives: V gene, clone size, D gene, J gene, CDR3 protein, CDR3 DNA. A D gene is named only where the DNA matches it firmly. Rows give clone size only sometimes, using once, few, many, or a class for an expanded clone.

>TRBV14|few|.|TRBJ2-5
CASSQDQIGTQYF
TGTGCCAGCAGCCAAGATCAAATCGGGACCCAGTACTTC
>TRBV27|.|TRBD1|TRBJ2-1
CASREGQGWQNSYNEQFF
TGTGCCAGCAGAGAGGGACAGGGATGGCAAAATTCCTACAATGAGCAGTTCTTC
>TRBV27|few|.|TRBJ2-5
CASSFEGRNQETQYF
TGTGCCAGCAGTTTTGAGGGCAGGAACCAAGAGACCCAGTACTTC
>TRBV6-5|few|.|TRBJ2-5
CASSSGPETQYF
TGTGCCAGCAGTTCAGGTCCGGAGACCCAGTACTTC
>TRBV5-6|few|.|TRBJ2-3
CASSSQDSGYTQYF
TGTGCCAGCAGCTCTCAGGACAGCGGGTATACGCAGTATTTT
>TRBV9|.|.|TRBJ2-1
CASSVFGPSTYNEQFF
TGTGCCAGCAGCGTATTCGGTCCGTCGACTTACAATGAGCAGTTCTTC
>TRBV7-2|.|.|TRBJ1-3
CASSVSSGNTIYF
TGTGCCAGCAGCGTGAGCTCTGGAAACACCATATATTTT
>TRBV19|few|.|TRBJ1-5
CASRRPGRRNQPQHF
TGTGCCAGTAGACGACCGGGACGGCGCAATCAGCCCCAGCATTTT
>TRBV29-1|few|.|TRBJ2-7
CSVRTESSSYEQYF
TGCAGCGTTAGGACGGAGAGTAGCTCCTACGAGCAGTACTTC
>TRBV16|few|.|TRBJ2-1
CASSQSRLGEQFF
TGTGCCAGCAGCCAATCCCGTTTGGGTGAGCAGTTCTTC
>TRBV28|.|.|TRBJ1-1
CASSLTEMNTEAFF
TGTGCCAGCAGTTTGACGGAAATGAACACTGAAGCTTTCTTT
>TRBV5-4|few|.|TRBJ1-1
CASSLREYHTEAFF
TGTGCCAGCAGCTTGAGGGAATATCACACTGAAGCTTTCTTT
>TRBV29-1|.|TRBD1|TRBJ1-1
CSVSGQGDTEAFF
TGCAGCGTGTCGGGACAGGGAGACACTGAAGCTTTCTTT
>TRBV2|.|TRBD2|TRBJ2-5
CASSDWTSGSETQYF
TGTGCCAGCAGTGATTGGACTAGCGGCTCCGAGACCCAGTACTTC
>TRBV6-6|.|.|TRBJ2-1
CASSYSIDEQFF
TGTGCCAGCAGTTACTCGATTGATGAGCAGTTCTTC
>TRBV7-9|few|TRBD2|TRBJ2-3
CASSFSGRVTDTQYF
TGTGCCAGCAGCTTTAGCGGGAGGGTTACAGATACGCAGTATTTT
>TRBV5-4|few|.|TRBJ2-3
CASSQGTGSTDTQYF
TGCGCCAGCAGCCAAGGTACCGGTTCCACAGATACGCAGTATTTT
>TRBV28|.|.|TRBJ2-7
CASSSSEGAYEQYF
TGTGCCAGCAGTTCTAGCGAAGGGGCCTACGAGCAGTACTTC
>TRBV2|.|TRBD1|TRBJ1-5
CASSEGQGLKGNQPQHF
TGTGCCAGCAGTGAAGGACAGGGTTTGAAAGGCAATCAGCCCCAGCATTTT
>TRBV7-2|.|TRBD2|TRBJ2-1
CASSAGTNNEQFF
TGTGCCAGCAGCGCCGGGACTAACAATGAGCAGTTCTTC
>TRBV9|few|.|TRBJ1-5
CASSVPHF
TGTGCCAGCAGCGTCCCGCATTTT
>TRBV9|.|.|TRBJ2-4
CASSVGGSKNIQYF
TGTGCCAGCAGCGTAGGTGGGTCCAAAAACATTCAGTACTTC
>TRBV10-3|few|TRBD2|TRBJ2-7
CAIRQRGPYEQYF
TGTGCCATCAGACAGCGGGGCCCCTACGAGCAGTACTTC
>TRBV9|few|.|TRBJ2-1
CASSPASHNEQFF
TGTGCCAGCAGCCCGGCCAGCCACAATGAGCAGTTCTTC
>TRBV5-1|few|TRBD1|TRBJ2-1
CASSVNRGNEQFF
TGCGCCAGCAGCGTAAACAGGGGCAATGAGCAGTTCTTC
>TRBV15|.|.|TRBJ2-1
CATGQKIYNEQFF
TGTGCCACCGGACAGAAGATCTACAATGAGCAGTTCTTC
>TRBV28|few|TRBD2|TRBJ2-1
CASSLKASGKFWQFF
TGTGCCAGCAGTTTAAAGGCTAGCGGGAAGTTCTGGCAGTTCTTC
>TRBV2|.|.|TRBJ1-3
CASSRQRNTIYF
TGTGCCAGCAGTCGCCAGCGAAACACCATATATTTT
>TRBV10-3|.|.|TRBJ2-5
CAISGGDTQYF
TGTGCCATCAGTGGGGGGGACACCCAGTACTTC
>TRBV7-2|.|.|TRBJ2-2
CASSNGRDAELFF
TGTGCCAGCAGCAATGGACGGGACGCGGAGCTGTTTTTT
>TRBV27|.|TRBD1|TRBJ1-5
CASSSGTVSNQPQHF
TGTGCCAGCAGTTCCGGGACAGTGAGCAATCAGCCCCAGCATTTT
>TRBV18|.|TRBD2|TRBJ2-3
CASSPLRSGKSTDTQYF
TGTGCCAGCTCACCACTCCGTAGCGGGAAAAGCACAGATACGCAGTATTTT
>TRBV4-3|few|TRBD1|TRBJ2-1
CASSHLGQGRHYNEQFF
TGCGCCAGCAGCCACCTCGGACAGGGCAGGCATTACAATGAGCAGTTCTTC
>TRBV19|.|.|TRBJ2-5
CASSIAAGEETQYF
TGTGCCAGTAGTATAGCAGCCGGGGAAGAGACCCAGTACTTC
>TRBV4-2|few|.|TRBJ2-7
CASSQEGYYEQYF
TGTGCCAGCAGCCAAGAAGGCTACTACGAGCAGTACTTC
>TRBV25-1|.|.|TRBJ2-1
CASSKLPGESSYNEQFF
TGTGCCAGCAGTAAGTTACCAGGGGAAAGCTCCTACAATGAGCAGTTCTTC
>TRBV21-1|few|.|TRBJ2-1
CASSKESVGLRYEQFF
TGTGCCAGCAGCAAAGAGTCGGTGGGTCTGAGATATGAGCAGTTCTTC
>TRBV11-1|.|.|TRBJ1-2
CASSPRGLNYGYTF
TGTGCCAGCAGCCCACGGGGACTGAATTATGGCTACACCTTC
>TRBV4-3|.|.|TRBJ1-5
CASSQNVGQPQHF
TGCGCCAGCAGCCAAAATGTAGGTCAGCCCCAGCATTTT
>TRBV18|few|.|TRBJ2-3
CASSPKNPEGPLYF
TGTGCCAGCTCACCGAAGAATCCCGAGGGGCCGTTATATTTT
>TRBV5-4|few|TRBD1|TRBJ2-7
CASSSPGQGYEQYF
TGTGCCAGCAGTTCGCCGGGACAGGGCTACGAGCAGTACTTC
>TRBV15|.|TRBD2|TRBJ2-3
CATSRALLAGFADTQYF
TGTGCCACCAGCAGAGCGTTACTAGCGGGCTTCGCAGATACGCAGTATTTT
>TRBV18|.|.|TRBJ1-3
CASSPLGNSGNTIYF
TGTGCCAGCTCACCCCTGGGGAACTCTGGAAACACCATATATTTT
>TRBV28|.|.|TRBJ1-1
CASQTSMNTEAFF
TGTGCCAGCCAAACCTCCATGAACACTGAAGCTTTCTTT
>TRBV19|few|.|TRBJ1-2
CASKAQTGDSRGYTF
TGTGCCAGTAAAGCACAAACCGGGGACTCTCGGGGCTACACCTTC
>TRBV5-6|.|.|TRBJ2-7
CASSGTLQVHEQYF
TGTGCCAGCAGCGGGACTCTACAGGTCCACGAGCAGTACTTC
>TRBV7-9|few|.|TRBJ2-3
CASSVLGGDTQYF
TGTGCCAGCAGCGTTTTGGGGGGAGATACGCAGTATTTT
>TRBV4-3|.|.|TRBJ2-7
CASSQAEDSYEQYF
TGCGCCAGCAGCCAAGCGGAGGACAGCTACGAGCAGTACTTC
>TRBV2|.|.|TRBJ2-7
CASRDLISYEQYF
TGTGCCAGCAGGGACCTCATCTCCTACGAGCAGTACTTC
>TRBV11-3|.|.|TRBJ2-2
CASSSTAGWAGELFF
TGTGCCAGCAGCTCAACAGCGGGTTGGGCCGGGGAGCTGTTTTTT